One sample yielded the 32 T cell receptor beta chains listed below, sequenced in a study of CD8 T cells in Susac syndrome. An amount of RNA that ranged from roughly 0.5 to 1 ug was reverse transcribed with random hexamers. TCRdb redid the calling of the immunoSEQ multiplex PCR reads with MiXCR, one entry per CDR3 protein. The data show about 49,000 distinct CDR3 sequences, over 85% seen once. The sample consisted of CD8+ T cells from PBMCs. The source of these receptors is a human donor in good health.

This chain connects TRBV29-1 to TRBJ2-6, with D unresolved. Germline CDR1 and CDR2: SQVTM and ANQGSEA. V was pared by 4 bases and J by 0 bases, with 7 bases between. CDR3 size: 14 residues. The CDR3: CSVAQRSGANVLTF. Written as DNA, the CDR3 is TGCAGCGTTGCACAGCGCTCTGGGGCCAACGTCCTGACTTTC.

This rearrangement joins TRBV27 to TRBJ2-7; D uncertain. Per the germline V gene, CDR1 is MNHEY and CDR2 is SMNVEV (reference sequence). The length of the CDR3 is 12 residues. Trimming took off 2 bases at V and 5 bases at J, with 7 bases between the two ends. CDR3 residues: CASSLIGHEQYF. CDR3 sequence (DNA): TGTGCCAGCAGTTTAATAGGCCACGAGCAGTACTTC.

V gene TRBV5-1 combines with J gene TRBJ2-5, with D possibly being TRBD2 (6 bases). The V gene's germline CDR1 is SGHRS and CDR2 YFSETQ. The length of the CDR3 is 16 residues. Trimming cost V 4 bases and J 3 bases, with 19 bases left between them. The CDR3 DNA reads as TGCGCCAGCAGCCCCCGGGACTTCGGCGGAGAAGAGACCCAGTACTTC. It yields the protein CASSPRDFGGEETQYF.

CDR3 in amino acids: CASSLGDSLYGYTF. The CDR3 region has the DNA TGTGCCAGCAGCTTAGGGGACAGCCTCTATGGCTACACCTTC. J is TRBJ1-2 and V is TRBV7-9, with TRBD1 matching 7 bases. The ends lost 1 base at V and 4 bases at J; junction bases unmatched: 3. The CDR3 sequence is 14 residues long. Looked up from germline, CDR1 is SEHNR and CDR2 is FQNEAQ (reference sequence).

The V and J genes are TRBV9 and TRBJ2-1, with D unclear. Trimming cost V 8 bases and J 4 bases, with 19 bases left between them. The V gene's germline CDR1 is SGDLS and CDR2 YYNGEE. The CDR3 loop spans 15 amino acids. CDR3 amino acids: CASTPLSEFYNEQFF. Here the CDR3 DNA reads TGTGCCAGTACACCGTTGTCGGAGTTTTACAATGAGCAGTTCTTC.

V usage is TRBV29-1 and J usage is TRBJ2-7, with 10 bases identical to TRBD1. The CDR3 contains 15 residues. CDR1 is SQVTM and CDR2 is ANQGSEA in the germline V gene. The V and J ends lost 4 bases and 1 base, in that order; junction bases with no gene match: 7. In nucleotides, the CDR3 is TGCAGCGTTGTCGAGGGGACAGGGGATTCCTACGAGCAGTACTTC. As protein: CSVVEGTGDSYEQYF.

The chain joins TRBV7-9 to TRBJ2-1; the D gene is possibly TRBD2 (6 bases). The CDR3 has 16 amino acids. Germline V gene data show CDR1 as SEHNR and CDR2 as FQNEAQ (reference sequence). Deletions cut 6 bases from V and 0 bases from J, with 15 bases between. CDR3 sequence: CASSPRETSSYNEQFF. As DNA, the CDR3 is TGTGCCAGCAGTCCCCGTGAGACTAGCTCCTACAATGAGCAGTTCTTC.

The chain carries TRBV29-1 and TRBJ2-7; possibly TRBD2 for D (6 bases). The V end lost 3 bases, the J end lost 8 bases, and 11 bases lay between the germline ends. CDR3 length equals 11 residues. Looked up from germline, CDR1 is SQVTM and CDR2 is ANQGSEA. This CDR3 is CSVEGGGQQYF. The CDR3 region has the DNA TGCAGCGTTGAGGGGGGAGGACAGCAGTACTTC.

The CDR3 sequence is CSVGPDSNQPQHF. The CDR3 bases are TGCAGCGTCGGTCCCGATAGCAATCAGCCCCAGCATTTT. The rearrangement uses TRBV29-1 and TRBJ1-5, with unresolved D. Germline CDR1 and CDR2: SQVTM and ANQGSEA. This CDR3 has 13 residues. V lost 6 bases and J lost 0, with 9 bases in between.

The CDR3 is CASSLVGPNYGYTF. The CDR3, as DNA: TGTGCCAGCAGCTTGGTCGGACCTAACTATGGCTACACCTTC. The chain uses TRBV5-4 and TRBJ1-2; D is uncertain. The CDR3 runs to 14 residues. CDR1 is SGHNT and CDR2 is YYREEE in the germline V gene (reference sequence). V was shortened by 0 bases and J by 0 bases, with 6 bases between the two germline ends.

V and J are TRBV10-2 and TRBJ2-1; D may be TRBD2 (7 bases). This CDR3 comprises 17 residues. The germline V gene has CDR1 WSHSY and CDR2 SAAADI. Trimming took 8 bases from V and 3 from J, leaving 23 bases between them. This chain's CDR3 is CASGIEGGREGYNEQFF. The CDR3, as DNA: TGCGCCAGCGGTATAGAGGGGGGGCGGGAAGGCTACAATGAGCAGTTCTTC.

The chain recombines TRBV28 with TRBJ2-7; 10 bases agree with TRBD2. Germline values: CDR1 MDHEN, CDR2 SYDVKM. V lost 7 bases, J lost 5 bases, and 8 bases stayed unmatched. The CDR3 has 14 residues. CDR3: CASTLAGDANEQYF. The CDR3 bases are TGTGCCAGCACGCTAGCGGGAGACGCGAACGAGCAGTACTTC. The variable domain in full, completed from reference TRBV28 and TRBJ2-7, reads DVKVTQSSRYLVKRTGEKVFLECVQDMDHENMFWYRQDPGLGLRLIYFSYDVKMKEKGDIPEGYSVSREKKERFSLILESASTNQTSMYLCASTLAGDANEQYFGPGTRLTVT.

This CDR3 reads CASSYSNPLAGNEQFF. The CDR3 DNA sequence: TGTGCCAGCAGTTACTCGAACCCTCTAGCGGGCAATGAGCAGTTCTTC. The rearrangement joins TRBV6-6 to TRBJ2-1; the match to TRBD2 covers 8 bases. The CDR3 loop spans 16 amino acids. With 0 bases clipped from V and 6 bases from J, the junction kept 7 bases outside the gene matches. Germline CDR1 and CDR2: MNHNY and SVGAGI (reference sequence).

This clonotype appeared a single time. The chain uses TRBV3-1 and TRBJ2-7, with 9 nucleotides matching TRBD2. The CDR3 has 17 amino acids. The germline V gene encodes CDR1 LGHDT and CDR2 YNNKEL (reference sequence). J gave up 3 bases and V 0 bases, and 9 bases lay outside the gene matches. CDR3 in DNA: TGTGCCAGCAGCCAAGAAAATAGCGGGAGCTTTAGCTACGAGCAGTACTTC. This codes for CASSQENSGSFSYEQYF.

This clonotype was observed a single time. CDR3 DNA: TGTGCCAGCTCACACCCCGGCCACGAAAAACTGTTTTTT. This gives the protein CASSHPGHEKLFF. The chain recombines TRBV18 with TRBJ1-4, with D uncertain. Germline-derived CDR1 and CDR2 are KGHSH and LQKENI. CDR3 length equals 13 residues. The germline V and J ends were trimmed by 4 bases and 8 bases, with 11 bases remaining between them. Looking up the rest from reference TRBV18 and TRBJ1-4 gives the full variable domain: NAGVMQNPRHLVRRRGQEARLRCSPMKGHSHVYWYRQLPEEGLKFMVYLQKENIIDESGMPKERFSAEFPKEGPSILRIQQVVRGDSAAYFCASSHPGHEKLFFGSGTQLSVL.

This chain joins TRBV27 and TRBJ2-3, with unresolved D. CDR1 and CDR2 from the germline V gene are MNHEY and SMNVEV (reference sequence). The V end was cut by 5 bases, the J end by 1 base, with 16 bases between. This CDR3 is 16 amino acids long. Here the CDR3 DNA reads TGTGCCAGCAGTCCCCGCCAAGCGAGCGGCACAGATACGCAGTATTTT. This encodes CASSPRQASGTDTQYF.

This clonotype occurred a few times. The J gene is TRBJ2-1, the V gene TRBV6-5, with D maybe TRBD2 (5 bases). Germline CDR1 MNHEY, CDR2 SVGAGI. The length of the CDR3 is 13 residues. The ends were cut back, 6 bases at V and 6 bases at J, with 12 bases in the middle. The DNA for the CDR3 is TGTGCCAGCAGCCCATCGAGCGGCAATGAGCAGTTCTTC. Its translation is CASSPSSGNEQFF.

The CDR3 bases are TGCGCCAGCAGCCAAGAAGAATTGATATGGGGGAAAGCTTTCTTT. Amino acids: CASSQEELIWGKAFF. The chain uses TRBV4-1 and TRBJ1-1, with a weak D call TRBD1 (5 bases). Germline V lookup: CDR1 MGHRA, CDR2 YSYEKL. This CDR3 has 15 residues. V was cut by 0 bases and J by 9 bases, with 17 bases left in between.

The chain employs TRBV30 and TRBJ1-5, with D unresolved. Germline V lookup: CDR1 GTSNPN, CDR2 SVGIG (reference sequence). The CDR3 sequence is 14 residues long. V shed 1 base and J shed 0 bases, with 7 bases lying between them. DNA of the CDR3: TGTGCCTGGAGTGGGGTTTATAGCAATCAGCCCCAGCATTTT. Protein product: CAWSGVYSNQPQHF.

V and J are TRBV28 and TRBJ2-5, with D possibly matching TRBD1 (5 bases). V shed 3 bases and J shed 8 bases, with 19 bases lying between them. Germline-derived CDR1 and CDR2 are MDHEN and SYDVKM. The CDR3 contains 15 residues. The CDR3: CASSLFADSSVTQYF. The CDR3 region has the DNA TGTGCCAGCAGTTTGTTTGCCGACAGTTCAGTAACCCAGTACTTC.

The V and J genes are TRBV11-2 and TRBJ2-2, with TRBD2 matching 9 bases. Per germline, CDR1 SGHAT and CDR2 FQNNGV. The CDR3 sequence is 16 residues long. After removal of 5 bases from V and 1 base from J, the junction contained 5 bases not matched to a gene. This CDR3 reads CASSAGLAVNTGELFF. The CDR3 bases are TGTGCCAGCAGCGCGGGACTAGCTGTGAACACCGGGGAGCTGTTTTTT.

The chain links TRBV29-1 to TRBJ2-5; 9 bases match TRBD2. Germline V gene lookup returns CDR1 SQVTM and CDR2 ANQGSEA. V was clipped by 6 bases and J by 6 bases; unmatched bases: 8. This CDR3 region has 13 residues. The CDR3 loop is CSVSPGLAQTQYF. The CDR3 DNA sequence: TGCAGCGTATCCCCGGGACTAGCTCAGACCCAGTACTTC.

This sequence joins TRBV5-1 and TRBJ1-2; 7 bases fit TRBD1. There are 15 residues in the CDR3. J gave up 2 bases and V 0 bases, and 4 bases lay outside the gene matches. Germline assignment: CDR1 SGHRS and CDR2 YFSETQ. CDR3 sequence reads: CASSLELGQNYGYTF. In nucleotides, the CDR3 is TGCGCCAGCAGCTTGGAATTGGGACAGAACTATGGCTACACCTTC.

This chain uses TRBV14 with TRBJ2-7; 9 bases match TRBD2. The CDR3 spans 14 residues. The ends lost 7 bases at V and 5 bases at J; junction bases unmatched: 9. CDR1 and CDR2 (germline): SGHDN, FVKESK. The CDR3 DNA sequence: TGTGCCAGCAACTTTAGCGGGAGATCTGACGAGCAGTACTTC. It is translated as CASNFSGRSDEQYF.

This clonotype was seen only once. The chain has TRBV19 and TRBJ2-7; D is unresolved. This CDR3 has 15 residues. V was cut by 5 bases and J by 2 bases, with 16 bases left in between. The germline gives CDR1 LNHDA, CDR2 SQIVND (reference sequence). DNA of the CDR3: TGTGCCAGTAGTGTCTTCCAGGCAGGCACCTACGAGCAGTACTTC. It is translated as CASSVFQAGTYEQYF.

The genes are TRBV29-1 and TRBJ2-2; the D gene could be TRBD1 or TRBD2 (5 bases each). The germline V gene has CDR1 SQVTM and CDR2 ANQGSEA. Deletions cut 1 base from V and 5 bases from J, with 11 bases between. The CDR3 length is 14 residues. CDR3 region: CSVEGRQRTGELFF. As DNA, the CDR3 is TGCAGCGTTGAAGGTAGACAGCGGACCGGGGAGCTGTTTTTT.

The chain carries TRBV20-1 and TRBJ2-2; D is ambiguous. Germline assignment: CDR1 DFQATT and CDR2 SNEGSKA (reference sequence). This CDR3 is built from 13 residues. V was cut by 2 bases and J by 3 bases, with 7 bases left in between. CDR3 in DNA: TGCAGTGCTAGACTAGTTTACACCGGGGAGCTGTTTTTT. Its translation is CSARLVYTGELFF.

The chain has TRBV2 and TRBJ1-4; D is unclear. CDR1 and CDR2 from the germline V gene are SNHLY and FYNNEI. Trimming left V 8 bases short and J 6 bases short, with 13 bases between. The CDR3 spans 13 residues. The CDR3 region has the DNA TGTGCCAGCCCATCAACGCGCGATGAAAAACTGTTTTTT. It encodes CASPSTRDEKLFF.

The chain links TRBV27 to TRBJ1-1; a possible D gene is TRBD1 (5 bases). CDR3 size: 13 residues. Per germline, CDR1 MNHEY and CDR2 SMNVEV (reference sequence). V lost 8 bases, J lost 2 bases, and 12 bases lay in between. CDR3 region: CASGDSFNTEAFF. In DNA, the CDR3 is TGTGCCAGCGGCGACAGTTTTAACACTGAAGCTTTCTTT.

The V and J genes are TRBV9 and TRBJ2-5, with 8 bases that match TRBD2. This CDR3 has 14 amino acids. CDR1 and CDR2 from the germline V gene are SGDLS and YYNGEE. The junction had 6 bases not matched to a gene; V was cut back by 4 bases and J by 4 bases. The CDR3 sequence: CASSSGLVVETQYF. CDR3 bases: TGTGCCAGCAGCTCGGGACTAGTTGTAGAGACCCAGTACTTC.

The V call is TRBV12-3 or TRBV12-4, the J call TRBJ2-1; 12 nucleotides agree with TRBD2. Losses at the gene ends were 4 bases for V and 5 bases for J; bases not matched to a gene: 3. The CDR3 has 15 amino acids. For the CDR3, the DNA is TGTGCCAGCAGTTCTAGCGGGAGGGGCGACAATGAGCAGTTCTTC. As protein: CASSSSGRGDNEQFF.

The V call is TRBV19, the J call TRBJ1-5; D not resolved. CDR1 and CDR2 (germline): LNHDA, SQIVND (reference sequence). CDR3 length: 12 amino acids. The V gene lost 3 bases and the J gene lost 5 bases, with 5 bases spanning the gap. The CDR3 here is CASSITDQPQHF. CDR3 nucleotides: TGTGCCAGTAGTATCACTGATCAGCCCCAGCATTTT.